The 11 T cell receptor beta chains below come from one sample, sequenced in a study of low-dose radiotherapy and immunotherapy resistance in tumors. Time point of the sample: before trial treatment. Both TCRalpha and TCRbeta chains were reverse transcribed with V-gene-specific primers. With a V-primer adapter and a constant-region primer, TCRs were amplified for approximately 20 PCR cycles. TCRdb analysed the reads with MiXCR anew, one entry per CDR3 protein. The sample has 35,000 to 45,000 distinct CDR3 sequences; less than 40% are singletons. The sample in question was PBMCs, obtained before treatment. All receptors derive from a male donor with gallbladder cancer.

The rearrangement links TRBV9 to TRBJ2-5; possibly TRBD1 for D (6 bases). Trimming cost V 0 bases and J 5 bases, with 14 bases left between them. The CDR3 totals 15 residues. CDR1 is SGDLS, CDR2 YYNGEE, per germline. This CDR3 is CASSVAVQGGETQYF. The CDR3 DNA follows: TGTGCCAGCAGCGTAGCTGTACAGGGCGGGGAGACCCAGTACTTC. The full variable domain, its missing parts supplied by reference TRBV9 and TRBJ2-5, is DSGVTQTPKHLITATGQRVTLRCSPRSGDLSVYWYQQSLDQGLQFLIQYYNGEERAKGNILERFSAQQFPDLHSELNLSSLELGDSALYFCASSVAVQGGETQYFGPGTRLLVL.

This clonotype was counted ten times or more. The CDR3 reads CASRRSGGKREQFF. The CDR3 bases are TGTGCCAGCAGACGGTCGGGTGGGAAGCGTGAGCAGTTCTTC. The chain is built from TRBV6-2 or TRBV6-3 and TRBJ2-1; no clear D gene. The ends were cut back, 6 bases at V and 9 bases at J, with 18 bases in the middle. This CDR3 has 14 amino acids. Germline CDR1 MNHEY, CDR2 SVGEGT.

Ten or more counts support this clonotype. The DNA for the CDR3 is TGTGCCAGCAGTGAGAGTTCGAGGGGAGAGACCCAGTACTTC. Translation gives CASSESSRGETQYF. The chain recombines TRBV25-1 with TRBJ2-5; either TRBD1 or TRBD2 may supply D (5 bases each). Germline V gives CDR1 MGHDK, CDR2 SYGVNS. The CDR3 loop spans 14 amino acids. The V end lost 3 bases, the J end lost 4 bases, and 12 bases lay between the germline ends.

This chain uses TRBV12-3 or TRBV12-4 with TRBJ1-2; 7 bases match TRBD1. Trimming removed 3 bases from V and 4 bases from J; junction bases left unmatched: 5. The CDR3 totals 14 residues. The CDR3: CASSFPAGGYGYTF. The CDR3 DNA reads as TGTGCCAGCAGTTTCCCCGCAGGGGGCTATGGCTACACCTTC.

This chain connects TRBV5-1 to TRBJ2-2; TRBD2 aligns across 9 bases. Germline loops: CDR1 SGHRS, CDR2 YFSETQ. The CDR3 loop spans 17 amino acids. V lost 4 bases to trimming and J lost 6 bases; unmatched junction nucleotides: 13. The CDR3 nucleotides are TGCGCCAGCAGCCCCCGTTTTAGCGGGAGTGGCTCCGGGGAGCTGTTTTTT. Translating gives CASSPRFSGSGSGELFF.

The chain uses TRBV19 and TRBJ2-4; the match to TRBD2 covers 10 bases. There are 14 residues in the CDR3. Germline V lookup: CDR1 LNHDA, CDR2 SQIVND (reference sequence). The trim removed 4 bases at V and 9 bases at J, leaving 6 bases unmatched. The CDR3 loop is CASSSSSGSSIQYF. The CDR3, as DNA: TGTGCCAGTAGTAGTTCTAGCGGGAGCTCCATTCAGTACTTC. The variable domain in full, with the rest retrieved from reference TRBV19 and TRBJ2-4, is DGGITQSPKYLFRKEGQNVTLSCEQNLNHDAMYWYRQDPGQGLRLIYYSQIVNDFQKGDIAEGYSVSREKKESFPLTVTSAQKNPTAFYLCASSSSSGSSIQYFGAGTRLSVL.

This clonotype was recorded many times. The chain uses TRBV7-3 and TRBJ2-1; TRBD2 agrees at 15 bases. Germline trimming cut 3 bases from V and 6 bases from J; bases unmatched to any gene: 9. Germline-derived CDR1 and CDR2 are SGHTA and FQGTGA. CDR3 size: 18 residues. This CDR3 reads CASSFGTSGRRLGNEQFF. In DNA, the CDR3 is TGTGCCAGCAGCTTCGGGACTAGCGGGAGGAGGTTGGGCAATGAGCAGTTCTTC.

Remarks on this clonotype: This likely came from a read error, as a far larger clone is one base away. V is TRBV28 and J is TRBJ2-3, with 11 bases identical to TRBD2. The CDR3 consists of 17 residues. Germline CDR1 and CDR2: MDHEN and SYDVKM. The CDR3 sequence is CASSLVASGRFLDTRYF. CDR3 DNA: TGTGCCAGCAGTTTAGTGGCTAGCGGGAGGTTTCTGGATACGCGGTATTTT.

This clonotype was recorded many times. The chain joins TRBV6-2 or TRBV6-3 to TRBJ1-1, with no clear D. Deletions cut 2 bases from V and 2 bases from J, with 9 bases between. The CDR3 has 14 amino acids. Germline V lookup: CDR1 MNHEY, CDR2 SVGEGT. Here the CDR3 reads CASSYDNANTEAFF. In nucleotides, the CDR3 is TGTGCCAGCAGTTACGACAACGCCAACACTGAAGCTTTCTTT.

Relative to its sample, this clonotype is medium-sized. The chain combines TRBV6-2 or TRBV6-3 with TRBJ1-1; D is ambiguous. Germline CDR1 and CDR2: MNHEY and SVGEGT. This CDR3 region has 13 residues. Trimming removed 5 bases from V and 3 bases from J, with 10 bases in between. The CDR3 loop is CASSPLQDTEAFF. In nucleotides, the CDR3 is TGTGCCAGCAGTCCTCTCCAGGACACTGAAGCTTTCTTT.

In this sample, this clonotype is medium-sized. The rearrangement joins TRBV28 to TRBJ1-2; TRBD1 matches at 9 bases. Losses at the gene ends were 6 bases for V and 4 bases for J; bases not matched to a gene: 6. The CDR3 loop spans 14 amino acids. The germline CDR1 and CDR2 sequences are MDHEN and SYDVKM. The CDR3 nucleotides are TGTGCCAGCAGCTCGCTACAGGGGGCCTATGGCTACACCTTC. It encodes CASSSLQGAYGYTF.